A single sample is the source of the 5 T cell receptor beta chains below, sequenced in a study of T cells in Graves' hyperthyroidism and ophthalmopathy. TCR beta CDR3 sequences were amplified from RNA transcripts. TCR CDR3 underwent first-round RT-PCR with the HTBI primer set. TCRdb re-analysed the multiplex PCR reads in MiXCR, keeping a single row per CDR3 protein. The data contain hundreds of thousands of distinct CDR3 sequences, about 35% of them singletons. Sequencing input: blood. These receptors came from a woman aged 40 to 50 with Graves' hyperthyroidism.

In this sample, this clonotype turned up a few times. The chain combines TRBV6-5 with TRBJ1-5; perhaps TRBD1 as D (6 bases). The germline V and J ends were trimmed by 5 bases and 6 bases, with 17 bases remaining between them. CDR1 MNHEY and CDR2 SVGAGI come from the germline V gene. The CDR3 runs 15 residues. This CDR3 reads CASSQDGTLGQPQHF. The CDR3 coding sequence is TGTGCCAGCAGTCAGGACGGGACACTCGGTCAGCCCCAGCATTTT.

This clonotype appeared many times. The chain combines TRBV24-1 with TRBJ1-5; D not certain. The CDR3 sequence is 15 residues long. The V gene lost 4 bases and the J gene lost 5 bases, with 14 bases spanning the gap. CDR1 and CDR2 from the germline V gene are KGHDR and SFDVKD. The CDR3: CATSDPRGYDQPQHF. The DNA of the CDR3 is TGTGCCACCAGTGACCCTCGGGGATACGATCAGCCCCAGCATTTT.

The chain links TRBV7-2 to TRBJ2-7, with TRBD1 identical over 10 bases. V shed 4 bases and J 7 bases; nucleotides not matched to a gene: 7. This CDR3 has 14 amino acids. Germline-derived CDR1 and CDR2 are SGHTA and FQGNSA. This chain's CDR3 is CASSYWDRGQEQYF. The CDR3 region has the DNA TGTGCCAGCAGCTATTGGGACAGGGGCCAAGAGCAGTACTTC.

This clonotype was detected ten times or more. V is TRBV6-5 and J is TRBJ1-6; no firm D call. Trimming removed 4 bases from V and 10 bases from J, with 11 bases in between. CDR3 length: 13 residues. Germline-derived CDR1 and CDR2 are MNHEY and SVGAGI. The CDR3 region has the DNA TGTGCCAGCAGTTCGGCAGTAATCTCACCCCTCCACTTT. It translates to CASSSAVISPLHF.

J is TRBJ1-6 and V is TRBV2; 9 bases match TRBD1. Germline V gene sequence: CDR1 SNHLY, CDR2 FYNNEI. The CDR3 sequence is 14 residues long. The CDR3 sequence: CADPGQGRDSPLHF. In nucleotides, the CDR3 is TGTGCTGATCCGGGACAGGGTAGGGATTCACCCCTCCACTTT. Full variable domain (remainder filled in from reference TRBV2 and TRBJ1-6): EPEVTQTPSHQVTQMGQEVILRCVPISNHLYFYWYRQILGQKVEFLVSFYNNEISEKSEIFDDQFSVERPDGSNFTLKIRSTKLEDSAMYFCADPGQGRDSPLHFGNGTRLTVT.